The rows below give T cell receptor beta chains drawn from one sample of a study of cytomegalovirus exposure and HLA in healthy donors. This table comes from immunoSEQ multiplex PCR, and its TCRdb copy is limited to in-frame clones, with some not included. The repertoire includes 220,000 or so clones, about nine tenths of them detected once, and 1.5% to 2.5% sits in the top ten. Sequenced material: PBMCs. The receptor source for this set is a woman aged 18-29 years in good health and CMV-seropositive. The CDR3 runs from the conserved cysteine through the conserved F or W. D genes are given only for firm matches. Size tells how often a clone was seen (once, few, many) or the class of an expanded clone, and some rows leave it out.

d_gene: TRBD1
abundance: once
v_gene: TRBV5-4
j_gene: TRBJ2-5
CDR3nt: TGTGCCAGCAGTCGCCAACAGGGGGCCGGGGAGACCCAGTACTTC
CDR3aa: CASSRQQGAGETQYF

d_gene: .
abundance: .
v_gene: TRBV30
j_gene: TRBJ2-1
CDR3nt: TGTGCCTGGAGTCACTTAATCCCACCCCTAGTCCAGCTTGAGCAGTTCTTC
CDR3aa: CAWSHLIPPLVQLEQFF

d_gene: TRBD1
abundance: .
v_gene: TRBV5-6
j_gene: TRBJ2-2
CDR3nt: TGTGCCAGCAGCTACAGCCCTTTGGGACAGGGGCACACCGGGGAGCTGTTTTTT
CDR3aa: CASSYSPLGQGHTGELFF

d_gene: .
abundance: .
v_gene: TRBV9
j_gene: TRBJ2-1
CDR3nt: TGTGCCAGCAGCGCCTCCGGGACACCTTACAATGAGCAGTTCTTC
CDR3aa: CASSASGTPYNEQFF

d_gene: .
abundance: .
v_gene: TRBV4-1
j_gene: TRBJ1-1
CDR3nt: TGCGCCAGCAGCCAAGGAGCCAGGGAAGGGACTGAAGCTTTCTTT
CDR3aa: CASSQGAREGTEAFF

d_gene: TRBD1
abundance: .
v_gene: TRBV11-3
j_gene: TRBJ2-1
CDR3nt: TGTGCCAGCAGTTCTGAGGGGGCGCACCTCGGCAATGAGCAGTTCTTC
CDR3aa: CASSSEGAHLGNEQFF

d_gene: TRBD1
abundance: .
v_gene: TRBV30
j_gene: TRBJ1-2
CDR3nt: TGTGCCTGGAGTGTACGACAGGGAGAAGGCTATGGCTACACCTTC
CDR3aa: CAWSVRQGEGYGYTF

d_gene: .
abundance: .
v_gene: TRBV9
j_gene: TRBJ2-2
CDR3nt: TGTGCCAGCAGCGCGAGACTAGGCAGCGCTATCGGGGAGCTGTTTTTT
CDR3aa: CASSARLGSAIGELFF

d_gene: .
abundance: .
v_gene: TRBV28
j_gene: TRBJ2-7
CDR3nt: TGTGCCAGCAGTTTTCTTCAGGGGCCCTACGAGCAGTACTTC
CDR3aa: CASSFLQGPYEQYF

d_gene: .
abundance: .
v_gene: TRBV6-1
j_gene: TRBJ2-7
CDR3nt: TGTGCCAGCAGTGAACTTAACAGGGATTCCGAGCAGTACTTC
CDR3aa: CASSELNRDSEQYF

d_gene: TRBD1
abundance: .
v_gene: TRBV11-2
j_gene: TRBJ1-1
CDR3nt: TGTGCCAGCAGCTCTCGGACAGGAGGGCCCACTGAAGCTTTCTTT
CDR3aa: CASSSRTGGPTEAFF

d_gene: .
abundance: .
v_gene: TRBV18
j_gene: TRBJ1-2
CDR3nt: TGTGCCAGCTCACCAGGACAACTGAATGGCTACACCTTC
CDR3aa: CASSPGQLNGYTF

d_gene: TRBD1
abundance: .
v_gene: TRBV6-5
j_gene: TRBJ1-1
CDR3nt: TGTGCCAGCAGTTTCACAGAGACAGGGGAGGACACTGAAGCTTTCTTT
CDR3aa: CASSFTETGEDTEAFF

d_gene: TRBD1
abundance: .
v_gene: TRBV7-9
j_gene: TRBJ1-5
CDR3nt: TGTGCCAGCAGCTCCACCGACAGGGGGGACAATCAGCCCCAGCATTTT
CDR3aa: CASSSTDRGDNQPQHF

d_gene: .
abundance: .
v_gene: TRBV9
j_gene: TRBJ1-4
CDR3nt: TGTGCCAGCAGCGTAGAGGGCAGGGGAAATGAAAAACTGTTTTTT
CDR3aa: CASSVEGRGNEKLFF

d_gene: TRBD2
abundance: .
v_gene: TRBV9
j_gene: TRBJ2-5
CDR3nt: TGTGCCAGCAGCCCGGGGGGTAGCGGGAGGGCCGGGCGGGAGACCCAGTACTTC
CDR3aa: CASSPGGSGRAGRETQYF

d_gene: .
abundance: .
v_gene: TRBV5-6
j_gene: TRBJ2-3
CDR3nt: TGTGCCAGCAGACCTCGGGGCACAGATACGCAGTATTTT
CDR3aa: CASRPRGTDTQYF

d_gene: TRBD1
abundance: .
v_gene: TRBV2
j_gene: TRBJ2-2
CDR3nt: TGTGCCAGCAGTGTCAGGGACAGGCCTAACACCGGGGAGCTGTTTTTT
CDR3aa: CASSVRDRPNTGELFF

d_gene: TRBD1
abundance: .
v_gene: TRBV7-6
j_gene: TRBJ2-1
CDR3nt: TGTGCCAGCAGCTATTCAGGGGGCTACAATGAGCAGTTCTTC
CDR3aa: CASSYSGGYNEQFF

d_gene: TRBD2
abundance: .
v_gene: TRBV29-1
j_gene: TRBJ2-7
CDR3nt: TGCAGCGTTGAAGATCGACTAGCGGGAGACGAGCAGTACTTC
CDR3aa: CSVEDRLAGDEQYF

d_gene: .
abundance: .
v_gene: TRBV28
j_gene: TRBJ2-6
CDR3nt: TGTGCCGCAGAAGGACTCTCTGGGGCCAACGTCCTGACTTTC
CDR3aa: CAAEGLSGANVLTF

d_gene: .
abundance: .
v_gene: TRBV7-2
j_gene: TRBJ2-2
CDR3nt: TGTGCCAGCAGCCGCCTAGTTCTCGCATACGGGGAGCTGTTTTTT
CDR3aa: CASSRLVLAYGELFF

d_gene: .
abundance: .
v_gene: TRBV28
j_gene: TRBJ1-2
CDR3nt: TGTGCCAGCAGTTTATTCAGGGCTGGCTATGGCTACACCTTC
CDR3aa: CASSLFRAGYGYTF

d_gene: TRBD2
abundance: .
v_gene: TRBV5-4
j_gene: TRBJ2-2
CDR3nt: TGTGCCAGCAGCAAGTTAGCGGGAGCCGACACCGGGGAGCTGTTTTTT
CDR3aa: CASSKLAGADTGELFF

d_gene: TRBD1
abundance: .
v_gene: TRBV25-1
j_gene: TRBJ2-1
CDR3nt: TGTGCCAGCAGTCGTTTAACCGGGACAGGGGGAAATGAGCAGTTCTTC
CDR3aa: CASSRLTGTGGNEQFF

d_gene: .
abundance: .
v_gene: TRBV6-5
j_gene: TRBJ1-5
CDR3nt: TGTGCCAGCAGCCGCGACACCGATCAGCCCCAGCATTTT
CDR3aa: CASSRDTDQPQHF

d_gene: TRBD1
abundance: .
v_gene: TRBV19
j_gene: TRBJ1-2
CDR3nt: TGTGCCAGTAGTATAGAGGGACAGGGGACTTATGGCTACACCTTC
CDR3aa: CASSIEGQGTYGYTF

d_gene: .
abundance: .
v_gene: TRBV27
j_gene: TRBJ2-7
CDR3nt: TGTGCCAGCAGTTTGGGTAGCTCCGAGCAGTACTTC
CDR3aa: CASSLGSSEQYF

d_gene: .
abundance: .
v_gene: TRBV2
j_gene: TRBJ1-1
CDR3nt: TGTGCCAGCAGTGGATCCAGGGGCCTCACTGAAGCTTTCTTT
CDR3aa: CASSGSRGLTEAFF

d_gene: TRBD2
abundance: .
v_gene: TRBV6-5
j_gene: TRBJ2-5
CDR3nt: TGTGCCAGCAGAGGGACTACACAAGAGACCCAGTACTTC
CDR3aa: CASRGTTQETQYF

d_gene: TRBD1
abundance: .
v_gene: TRBV7-2
j_gene: TRBJ2-1
CDR3nt: TGTGCCAGCAGCCGAGGGACAGGCCCCTACAATGAGCAGTTCTTC
CDR3aa: CASSRGTGPYNEQFF

d_gene: TRBD1
abundance: .
v_gene: TRBV28
j_gene: TRBJ1-1
CDR3nt: TGTGCCAGCAGTCGGGGACAGTCCCCCGAACCTGGAGCTTTCTTT
CDR3aa: CASSRGQSPEPGAFF

d_gene: .
abundance: .
v_gene: TRBV19
j_gene: TRBJ2-2
CDR3nt: TGTGCCAGTAAAGATCTCTTGAGTTTAAACACCGGGGAGCTGTTTTTT
CDR3aa: CASKDLLSLNTGELFF

d_gene: TRBD1
abundance: .
v_gene: TRBV5-1
j_gene: TRBJ2-7
CDR3nt: TGCGCCAGCAGCTCAGGACAGGGGTCTTTCTACGAGCAGTACTTC
CDR3aa: CASSSGQGSFYEQYF

d_gene: TRBD2
abundance: .
v_gene: TRBV9
j_gene: TRBJ2-3
CDR3nt: TGTGCCAGCAGCGTAAATCCTGGACTAGCGGGAGCCGATACGCAGTATTTT
CDR3aa: CASSVNPGLAGADTQYF

d_gene: TRBD2
abundance: .
v_gene: TRBV9
j_gene: TRBJ2-1
CDR3nt: TGTGCCAGCAGCGTAGCTTCCCTAGCGGGAGCGAATGAGCAGTTCTTC
CDR3aa: CASSVASLAGANEQFF

d_gene: .
abundance: once
v_gene: TRBV12-5
j_gene: TRBJ2-5
CDR3nt: TGTGCTAGTGGTTTTTTTATTGGTCAGGGAATGGGAGAGACCCAGTACTTC
CDR3aa: CASGFFIGQGMGETQYF

d_gene: TRBD1
abundance: .
v_gene: TRBV6-5
j_gene: TRBJ1-1
CDR3nt: TGTGCCACCACCGAAACCGACAGGGGGAAAGCTTTCTTT
CDR3aa: CATTETDRGKAFF

d_gene: TRBD1
abundance: .
v_gene: TRBV18
j_gene: TRBJ1-1
CDR3nt: TGTGCCAGCTCACCACCCTCAGGGGGGAACACTGAAGCTTTCTTT
CDR3aa: CASSPPSGGNTEAFF

d_gene: TRBD2
abundance: .
v_gene: TRBV4-2
j_gene: TRBJ2-1
CDR3nt: TGTGCCAGCAGCCGCGGAATCCGACTAGCGGGAATGGGGAATGAGCAGTTCTTC
CDR3aa: CASSRGIRLAGMGNEQFF

d_gene: .
abundance: .
v_gene: TRBV19
j_gene: TRBJ1-2
CDR3nt: TGTGCCAGTAGCCCCAATAACAAGTATGGCTACACCTTC
CDR3aa: CASSPNNKYGYTF

d_gene: TRBD1
abundance: .
v_gene: TRBV19
j_gene: TRBJ1-1
CDR3nt: TGTGCCAGTAGTTGGACAGGCACTGAAGCTTTCTTT
CDR3aa: CASSWTGTEAFF

d_gene: TRBD2
abundance: .
v_gene: TRBV13
j_gene: TRBJ2-1
CDR3nt: TGTGCCAGCAGCTCGGGACTAGCGGGACGTTACAATGAGCAGTTCTTC
CDR3aa: CASSSGLAGRYNEQFF

d_gene: TRBD1
abundance: .
v_gene: TRBV28
j_gene: TRBJ1-1
CDR3nt: TGTGCCAGCAGTCTAAGCCGAGGGGGCGCTTCTGAAGCTTTCTTT
CDR3aa: CASSLSRGGASEAFF

d_gene: TRBD2
abundance: .
v_gene: TRBV19
j_gene: TRBJ2-1
CDR3nt: TGTGCCAGTAGTAAGGGGCGGGGGGGCTACAATGAGCAGTTCTTC
CDR3aa: CASSKGRGGYNEQFF

d_gene: .
abundance: .
v_gene: TRBV27
j_gene: TRBJ1-1
CDR3nt: TGTGCCAGCAGTTCCCAATGGCGAGGTATGAACACTGAAGCTTTCTTT
CDR3aa: CASSSQWRGMNTEAFF

d_gene: .
abundance: once
v_gene: TRBV30
j_gene: TRBJ2-1
CDR3nt: TGTGCCTGGAGTTTCACGGGAGTAGGGTTTTCCTACAATGAGCAGTTCTTC
CDR3aa: CAWSFTGVGFSYNEQFF

d_gene: TRBD1
abundance: once
v_gene: TRBV2
j_gene: TRBJ1-1
CDR3nt: TGTGCCAGCAGCCGACAGGGTAGCGTGAACACTGAAGCTTTCTTT
CDR3aa: CASSRQGSVNTEAFF

d_gene: TRBD1
abundance: .
v_gene: TRBV6-1
j_gene: TRBJ1-2
CDR3nt: TGTGCCAGCAGTGAGGCCGGACAGGGATGGATGGGATATGGCTACACCTTC
CDR3aa: CASSEAGQGWMGYGYTF

d_gene: TRBD1
abundance: .
v_gene: TRBV29-1
j_gene: TRBJ1-2
CDR3nt: TGCAGCGTTCGACACAGGGGCGATGGCTACACCTTC
CDR3aa: CSVRHRGDGYTF

d_gene: TRBD1
abundance: .
v_gene: TRBV30
j_gene: TRBJ1-1
CDR3nt: TGTGCCTGGAGTGTCGGACAGGCCCTTGAAGCTTTCTTT
CDR3aa: CAWSVGQALEAFF